This T cell receptor (beta chain) originates from a study of cytomegalovirus exposure and HLA in healthy donors. Study-level information: Tens of millions of unique TCRs from HLA-typed donors were held in an early release of data. Findings and caveats of the study: Several of the most significant clusters appeared, in a later analysis, to be linked to common viral pathogens. V- and J-gene trimming in TCR beta was tied to a missense DCLRE1C variant by an analysis performed later. The classifier reportedly diagnosed cytomegalovirus status with high specificity and sensitivity.

With respect to this clone: Its antigen is undetermined.

This CDR3 comprises 14 residues. Trimming pared 5 bases from V and 5 bases from J, leaving 15 bases between. The germline V gene has CDR1 SGHVS and CDR2 FNYEAQ. PCR employed 60 Vbeta and 13 Jbeta primers. Repertoires were generated with immunoSEQ multiplex PCR, while TCRdb's copy carries only in-frame clones and drops some. The sample holds some 150,000 clones, about two thirds seen once. The clonotype comes from a young woman in good health and CMV-seronegative. The V call is TRBV7-6, the J call TRBJ2-5, with a tentative D call TRBD1 (6 bases). The specimen was PBMCs. CDR3 sequence (DNA): TGTGCCAGCAGCGTAATTACAGGGTCGGAGACCCAGTACTTC. It specifies CASSVITGSETQYF.